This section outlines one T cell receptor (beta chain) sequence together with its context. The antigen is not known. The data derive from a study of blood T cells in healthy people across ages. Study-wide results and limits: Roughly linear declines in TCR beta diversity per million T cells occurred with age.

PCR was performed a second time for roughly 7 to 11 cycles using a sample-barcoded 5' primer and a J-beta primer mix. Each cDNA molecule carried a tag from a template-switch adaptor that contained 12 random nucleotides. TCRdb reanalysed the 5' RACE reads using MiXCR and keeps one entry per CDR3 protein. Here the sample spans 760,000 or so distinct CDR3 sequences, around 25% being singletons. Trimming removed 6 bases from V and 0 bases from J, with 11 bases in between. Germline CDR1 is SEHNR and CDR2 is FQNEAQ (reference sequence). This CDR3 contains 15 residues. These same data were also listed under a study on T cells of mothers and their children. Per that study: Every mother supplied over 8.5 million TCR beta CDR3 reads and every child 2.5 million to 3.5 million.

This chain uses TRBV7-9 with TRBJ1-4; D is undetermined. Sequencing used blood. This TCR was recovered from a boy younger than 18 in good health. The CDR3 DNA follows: TGTGCCAGCAGTTATCCGCCTGCAACTAATGAAAAACTGTTTTTT. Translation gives CASSYPPATNEKLFF.